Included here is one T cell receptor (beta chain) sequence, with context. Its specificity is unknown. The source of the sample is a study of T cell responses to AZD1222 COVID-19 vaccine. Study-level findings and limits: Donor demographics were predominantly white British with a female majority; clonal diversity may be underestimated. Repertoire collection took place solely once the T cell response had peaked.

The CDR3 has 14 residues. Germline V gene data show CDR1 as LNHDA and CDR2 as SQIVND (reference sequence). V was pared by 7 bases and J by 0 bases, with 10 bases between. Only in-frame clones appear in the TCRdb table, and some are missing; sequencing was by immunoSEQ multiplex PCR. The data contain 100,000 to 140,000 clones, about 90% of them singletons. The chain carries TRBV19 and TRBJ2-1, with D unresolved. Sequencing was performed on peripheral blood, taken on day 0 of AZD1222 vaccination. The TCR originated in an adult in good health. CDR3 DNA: TGTGCCAGTAAGCCGCAGAGCTCCTACAATGAGCAGTTCTTC. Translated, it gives CASKPQSSYNEQFF.